These T cell receptor beta chains were read from a single sample in a study of regulatory T cells in long-lasting Graves disease. Using its own MiXCR run on the multiplex PCR reads, TCRdb lists one record per CDR3 protein. Of 400,000 to 550,000 distinct CDR3 sequences in the sample, around 15% were seen once. The data also belong to a second study, concerning T cells in Graves' hyperthyroidism and ophthalmopathy.

The material was peripheral blood mononuclear cells (PBMCs), obtained at new diagnosis, from a patient treated with antithyroid drugs. All receptors come from a woman aged 25 to 39 with Graves disease. Each CDR3 is given with its conserved first and last residue. The D gene is left open where the match is weak. Size is omitted from some rows. Given values are once, few, many or a class for expanded clones.

TGTGCCGGCAGCCAAGAACCTTACAATGAGCAGTACTTC	CAGSQEPYNEQYF	TRBJ2-7	NA	TRBV3-1	NA
TGTGCCAGTACCCAACCCGGGGGTCCAAACACAGATACGCAGTATTTT	CASTQPGGPNTDTQYF	TRBJ2-3	NA	TRBV19	NA
TGTGCCAGCAGCTCGGAGGAGTATAATGAAAAACTGTTTTTT	CASSSEEYNEKLFF	TRBJ1-4	NA	TRBV7-9	NA
TGTGCCAGCAGCGGCAGGGGCAGGAGGGAGACTAGCACAGATACGCAGTATTTT	CASSGRGRRETSTDTQYF	TRBJ2-3	NA	TRBV13	many
TGTGCCAGCAGCCCCGGGAAATCGGGTAGGACAGATACGCAGTATTTT	CASSPGKSGRTDTQYF	TRBJ2-3	NA	TRBV12-3/TRBV12-4	many
TGTGCCAGCAGTTTTATAGAGGTTACTAGCGGGAGAAGCACAGATACGCAGTATTTT	CASSFIEVTSGRSTDTQYF	TRBJ2-3	TRBD2	TRBV28	many
TGTGCCAGCAGTCCCACTCCAGGGGATAATTCACCCCTCCACTTT	CASSPTPGDNSPLHF	TRBJ1-6	NA	TRBV27	many
TGTGCCACCAGTGATATTTGGGCAGATACGCAGTATTTT	CATSDIWADTQYF	TRBJ2-3	NA	TRBV24-1	many
TGTGCCAGCAGTGACGGGACAGGGACTAATGAAAAACTGTTTTTT	CASSDGTGTNEKLFF	TRBJ1-4	TRBD1	TRBV2	many
TGTGCCAGCAGCGTAAACAGGGGTGCCTACGAGCAGTACTTC	CASSVNRGAYEQYF	TRBJ2-7	TRBD1	TRBV7-9	many
TGTGCCAGCAGCATAGACAATTCACCCCTCCACTTT	CASSIDNSPLHF	TRBJ1-6	NA	TRBV9	few
TGTGCCAGCAGCCAAAAGGGGGGGCGACCAGAGACCCAGTACTTC	CASSQKGGRPETQYF	TRBJ2-5	NA	TRBV3-1	NA
TGTGCCACCCGACAGGGCAGTGAAAAACTGTTTTTT	CATRQGSEKLFF	TRBJ1-4	TRBD1	TRBV6-1	many